This T cell receptor (beta chain) was sequenced in a study of T cells expressing NK-cell markers (dated by TCRdb to 2018 to 2020). Background for the entire study: Three sorted T-cell subsets (CD3+CD56+NKG2C+, CD3+CD56+NKG2C- and CD3+CD56-NKG2C+) from fewer than 10 donors had their TCR beta-chain repertoires profiled. Among the eight sequenced donors, seven were HCMV-seropositive and one was HCMV-seronegative. Libraries were sequenced as 2 x 150 bp reads on Illumina HiSeq 2000/2500, MiSeq or NextSeq. Randomly selected healthy volunteers, three men and five women, were used as the eight sequenced donors. Study-wide findings and limitations: In over 5 donors, the dominant CD3+CD56+NKG2C+ clonotypes were among the top 10 CD8+ clonotypes and accounted for about 1.0-7.5% of CD8+ T cells. Whether the expanded NKG2C-expressing T cell clones were specific for HCMV antigens remained unclear. Those dominant clonotypes were again the most abundant among CD3+CD56-NKG2C+ cells in four donors, at 28.3-60.1%.

HCMV serostatus was determined by detecting HCMV-specific IgG in serum with a commercial ELISA kit. Ficoll density gradient centrifugation was used to isolate peripheral blood mononuclear cells from blood. Worth noting for this clonotype: What this receptor recognizes is not known.

The CDR1 and CDR2 encoded by the germline V gene (reference sequence) are SEHNR and FQNEAQ. Spanning cysteine to phenylalanine, the CDR3 consists of 15 amino acids. A DNA sequence was not provided. This sample was sequenced with an Illumina HiSeq 2000. The TCR beta cDNA libraries were made using 5'RACE template switching, a step that added both a universal primer site and unique molecular identifiers. Priming for cDNA synthesis came from the TCR beta constant segment, and two successive PCR amplification steps followed. In the source study's methods: MIGEC was used to demultiplex reads and group the reads by UMI, and MiTCR was used to assemble and quantify clonotypes. To exclude erroneous sequences, any TCR cDNA sequence not supported by at least two reads was discarded. The tcR package was used for downstream repertoire analysis, with clonotypes matched between fractions based on CDR3 nucleotide sequence plus V segment. Antigen specificity was annotated against VDJdb with VDJmatch, allowing one amino acid substitution in CDR3. After TCRdb reprocessed the reads, each CDR3 protein sequence was kept as one row, without DNA. TCRdb, not the original authors, processed these V and J calls. The table of this sample itemizes 550,000 or so distinct CDR3 sequences. 3.5% to 4.5% of the sample comes from the top ten.

Sequencing was carried out using blood T cells: a sorted CD56 or NKG2C T cell subset, CD4+ or CD8+ T cells, or bulk PBMC T cells (not recorded which). The TCR sequence derives from a man in his late teens or twenties in good health. Donor details come from another sample of the same person, matched by shared clones. The chain employs TRBV7-9 and TRBJ1-2; the D call of TRBD1 rests on TCRdb alone, since no DNA is present to check it. The CDR3 region: CASSPAGTGELGYTF.